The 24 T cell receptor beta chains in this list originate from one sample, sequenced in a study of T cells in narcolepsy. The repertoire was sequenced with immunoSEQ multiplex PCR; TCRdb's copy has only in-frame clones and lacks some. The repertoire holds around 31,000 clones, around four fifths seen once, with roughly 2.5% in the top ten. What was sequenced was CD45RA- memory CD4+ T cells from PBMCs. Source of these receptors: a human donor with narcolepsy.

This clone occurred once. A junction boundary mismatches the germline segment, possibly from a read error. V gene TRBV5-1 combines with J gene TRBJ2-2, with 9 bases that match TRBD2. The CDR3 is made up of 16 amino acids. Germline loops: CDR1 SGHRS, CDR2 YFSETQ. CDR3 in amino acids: CASSSPAGGNTEELFF. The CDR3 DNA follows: TGCGCCAGCAGCTCACCGGCGGGGGGGAACACCGAGGAGCTGTTTTTT. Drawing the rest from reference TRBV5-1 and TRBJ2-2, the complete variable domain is KAGVTQTPRYLIKTRGQQVTLSCSPISGHRSVSWYQQTPGQGLQFLFEYFSETQRNKGNFPGRFSGRQFSNSRSEMNVSTLELGDSALYLCASSSPAGGNTEELFFGEGSRLTVL.

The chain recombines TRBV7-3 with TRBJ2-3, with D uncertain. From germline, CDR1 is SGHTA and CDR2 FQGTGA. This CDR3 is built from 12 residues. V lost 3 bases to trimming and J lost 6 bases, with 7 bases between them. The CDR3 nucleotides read TGTGCCAGCAGCTTTTACGGGGATACGCAGTATTTT. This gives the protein CASSFYGDTQYF.

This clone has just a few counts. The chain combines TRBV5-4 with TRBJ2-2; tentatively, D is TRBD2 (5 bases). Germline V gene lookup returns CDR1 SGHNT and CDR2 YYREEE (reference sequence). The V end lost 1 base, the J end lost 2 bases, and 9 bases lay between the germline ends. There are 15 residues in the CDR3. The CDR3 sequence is CASSLFGVNTGELFF. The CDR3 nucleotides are TGTGCCAGCAGCTTGTTCGGGGTTAACACCGGGGAGCTGTTTTTT. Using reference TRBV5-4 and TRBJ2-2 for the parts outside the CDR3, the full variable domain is ETGVTQSPTHLIKTRGQQVTLRCSSQSGHNTVSWYQQALGQGPQFIFQYYREEENGRGNFPPRFSGLQFPNYSSELNVNALELDDSALYLCASSLFGVNTGELFFGEGSRLTVL.

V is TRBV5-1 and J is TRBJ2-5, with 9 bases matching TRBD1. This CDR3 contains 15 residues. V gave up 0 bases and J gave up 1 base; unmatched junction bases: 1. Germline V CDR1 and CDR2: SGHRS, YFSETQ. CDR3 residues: CASSLEGQGQETQYF. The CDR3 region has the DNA TGCGCCAGCAGCTTGGAGGGACAGGGCCAAGAGACCCAGTACTTC.

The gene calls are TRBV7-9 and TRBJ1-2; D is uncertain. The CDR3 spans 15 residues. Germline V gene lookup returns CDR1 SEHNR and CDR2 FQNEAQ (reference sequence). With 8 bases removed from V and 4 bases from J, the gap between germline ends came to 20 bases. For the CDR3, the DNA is TGTGCCAGCCTGAAGACTTCCGGGAAAATCTATGGCTACACCTTC. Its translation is CASLKTSGKIYGYTF.

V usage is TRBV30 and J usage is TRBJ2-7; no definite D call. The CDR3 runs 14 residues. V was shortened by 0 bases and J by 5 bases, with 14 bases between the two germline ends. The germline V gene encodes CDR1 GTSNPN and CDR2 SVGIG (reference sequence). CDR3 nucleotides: TGTGCCTGGAGTGTAAGGCTAGAGGCCCACGAGCAGTACTTC. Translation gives CAWSVRLEAHEQYF.

The CDR3 loop reads CASSIIGTFSGNTIYF. In nucleotides, the CDR3 is TGTGCCAGTAGTATAATAGGGACCTTCTCTGGAAACACCATATATTTT. The V and J genes are TRBV19 and TRBJ1-3; a weak D match, TRBD1 (5 bases). The CDR3 totals 16 residues. V was clipped by 2 bases and J by 0 bases, with 11 bases between them. The germline V gene has CDR1 LNHDA and CDR2 SQIVND (reference sequence).

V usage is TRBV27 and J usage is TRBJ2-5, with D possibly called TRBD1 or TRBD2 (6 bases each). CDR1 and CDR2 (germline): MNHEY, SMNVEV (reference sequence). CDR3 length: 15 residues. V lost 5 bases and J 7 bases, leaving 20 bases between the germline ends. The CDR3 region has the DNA TGTGCCAGCAGTCCTGGAGGGGGGTCCCGTATGACCCAGTACTTC. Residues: CASSPGGGSRMTQYF.

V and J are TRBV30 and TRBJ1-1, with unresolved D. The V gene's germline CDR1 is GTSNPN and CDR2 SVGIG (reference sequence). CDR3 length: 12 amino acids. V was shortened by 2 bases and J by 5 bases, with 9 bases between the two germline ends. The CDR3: CAWSTLGTEAFF. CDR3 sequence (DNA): TGTGCCTGGAGTACACTGGGAACTGAAGCTTTCTTT.

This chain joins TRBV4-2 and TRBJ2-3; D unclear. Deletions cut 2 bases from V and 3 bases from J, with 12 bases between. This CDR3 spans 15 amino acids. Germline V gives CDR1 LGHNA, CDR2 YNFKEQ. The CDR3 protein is CASSQTLARTDTQYF. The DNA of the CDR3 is TGTGCCAGCAGCCAAACGCTCGCCAGGACAGATACGCAGTATTTT.

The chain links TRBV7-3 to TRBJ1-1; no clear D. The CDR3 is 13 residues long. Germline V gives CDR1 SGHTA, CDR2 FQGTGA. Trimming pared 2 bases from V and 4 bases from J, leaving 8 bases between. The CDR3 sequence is CASSLDAGTEAFF. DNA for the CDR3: TGTGCCAGCAGCTTAGACGCGGGCACTGAAGCTTTCTTT.

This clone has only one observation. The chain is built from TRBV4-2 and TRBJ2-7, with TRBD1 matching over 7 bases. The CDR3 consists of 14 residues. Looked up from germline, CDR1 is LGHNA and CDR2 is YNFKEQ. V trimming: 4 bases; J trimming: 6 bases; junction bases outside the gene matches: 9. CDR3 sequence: CASSLGQEPREQYF. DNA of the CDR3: TGTGCCAGCAGCCTTGGACAGGAACCCCGCGAGCAGTACTTC.

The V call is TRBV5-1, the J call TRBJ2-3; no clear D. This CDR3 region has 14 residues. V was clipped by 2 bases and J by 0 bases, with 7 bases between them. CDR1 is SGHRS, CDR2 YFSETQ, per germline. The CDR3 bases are TGCGCCAGCAGCTTCGTACAGAGCACAGATACGCAGTATTTT. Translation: CASSFVQSTDTQYF.

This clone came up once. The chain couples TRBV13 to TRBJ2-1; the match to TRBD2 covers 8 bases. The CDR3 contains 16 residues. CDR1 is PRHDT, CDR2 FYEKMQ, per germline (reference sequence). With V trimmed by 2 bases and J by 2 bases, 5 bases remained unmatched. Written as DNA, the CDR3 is TGTGCCAGCAGCTTACGGGGACTAGGGACCTACAATGAGCAGTTCTTC. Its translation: CASSLRGLGTYNEQFF.

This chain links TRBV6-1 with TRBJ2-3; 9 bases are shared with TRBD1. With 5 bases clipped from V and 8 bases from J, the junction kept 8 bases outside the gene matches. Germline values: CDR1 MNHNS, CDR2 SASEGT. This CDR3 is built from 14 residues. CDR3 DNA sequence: TGTGCCAGCAGTTCCGGACAGGGGAAGGGTACGCAGTATTTT. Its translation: CASSSGQGKGTQYF.

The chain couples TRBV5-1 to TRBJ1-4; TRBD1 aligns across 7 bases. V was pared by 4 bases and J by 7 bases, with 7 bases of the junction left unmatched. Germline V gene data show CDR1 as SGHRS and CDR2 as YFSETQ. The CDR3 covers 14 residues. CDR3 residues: CASSEDRVGEKLFF. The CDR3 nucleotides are TGCGCCAGCAGCGAAGACAGGGTTGGTGAAAAACTGTTTTTT.

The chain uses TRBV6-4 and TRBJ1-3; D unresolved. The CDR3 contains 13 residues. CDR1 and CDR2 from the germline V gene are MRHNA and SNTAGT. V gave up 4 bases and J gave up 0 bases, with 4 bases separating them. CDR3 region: CASSANSGNTIYF. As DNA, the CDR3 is TGTGCCAGCAGTGCCAACTCTGGAAACACCATATATTTT.

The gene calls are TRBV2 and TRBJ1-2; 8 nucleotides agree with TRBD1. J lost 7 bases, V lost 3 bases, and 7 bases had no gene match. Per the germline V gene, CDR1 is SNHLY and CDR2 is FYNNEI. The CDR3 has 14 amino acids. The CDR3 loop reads CASSDAGGSSGYTF. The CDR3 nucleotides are TGTGCCAGCAGTGACGCAGGGGGCAGTTCTGGCTACACCTTC.

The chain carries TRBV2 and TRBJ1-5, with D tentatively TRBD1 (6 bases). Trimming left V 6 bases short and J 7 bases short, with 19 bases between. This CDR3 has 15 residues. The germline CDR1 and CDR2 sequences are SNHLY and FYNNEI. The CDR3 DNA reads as TGTGCCAGCAGCCCAAAGGCAGGGGCTGGGCAGCCCCAGCATTTT. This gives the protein CASSPKAGAGQPQHF.

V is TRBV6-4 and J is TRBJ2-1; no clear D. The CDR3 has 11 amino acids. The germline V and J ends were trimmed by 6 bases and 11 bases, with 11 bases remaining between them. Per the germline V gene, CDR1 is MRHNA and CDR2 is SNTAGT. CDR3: CASRAGPQQFF. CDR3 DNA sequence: TGTGCCAGCAGAGCTGGGCCCCAGCAGTTCTTC.

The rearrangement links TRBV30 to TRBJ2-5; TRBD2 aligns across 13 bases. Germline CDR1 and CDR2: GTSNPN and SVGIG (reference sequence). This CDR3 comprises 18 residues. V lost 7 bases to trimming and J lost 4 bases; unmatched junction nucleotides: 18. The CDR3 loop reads CASQPDRLAGGVGETQYF. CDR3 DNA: TGTGCCTCCCAGCCCGACAGACTAGCGGGGGGAGTGGGAGAGACCCAGTACTTC.

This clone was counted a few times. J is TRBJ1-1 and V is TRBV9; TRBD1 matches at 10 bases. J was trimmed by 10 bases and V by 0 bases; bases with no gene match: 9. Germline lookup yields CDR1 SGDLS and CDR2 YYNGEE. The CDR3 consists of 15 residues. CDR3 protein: CASSVAGTGAGGAFF. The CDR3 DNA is TGTGCCAGCAGCGTAGCCGGGACAGGGGCCGGGGGAGCTTTCTTT.

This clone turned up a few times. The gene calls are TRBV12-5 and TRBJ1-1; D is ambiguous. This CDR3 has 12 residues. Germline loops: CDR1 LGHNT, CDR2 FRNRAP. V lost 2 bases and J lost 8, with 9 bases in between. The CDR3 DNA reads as TGTGCTAGTGGTTTGACGGTTCAGGAAGCTTTCTTT. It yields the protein CASGLTVQEAFF.

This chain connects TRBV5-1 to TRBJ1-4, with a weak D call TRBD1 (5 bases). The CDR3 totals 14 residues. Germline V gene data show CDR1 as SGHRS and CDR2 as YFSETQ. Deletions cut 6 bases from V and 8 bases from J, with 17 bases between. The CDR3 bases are TGCGCCAGCACCCCTGGGGGAGGAGAAGAAAAACTGTTTTTT. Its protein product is CASTPGGGEEKLFF.